The clone carrying this T cell receptor (beta chain) is medium-sized (0.01 to 0.1%). Antigen specificity is unknown. Each CDR3 protein gets one entry after TCRdb re-called the 5' RACE reads with MiXCR. Of several thousand distinct CDR3 sequences detected, 6.5% to 9% appear once; the ten largest clones hold around 9.4%. This record belongs to a study of spatial heterogeneity in lung cancer. About the research overall: Unique TCR and UMI combinations averaged more than ten appearances each in raw reads. Study-wide points: The study found that expanded intratumoral alpha and beta TCR counts tracked tumor mutation counts. Ubiquitous and regional expanded TCR counts mirrored ubiquitous and regional nonsynonymous mutation counts, respectively.

V gave up 0 bases and J gave up 1 base, with 13 bases separating them. This CDR3 has 16 amino acids. CDR1 is DFQATT, CDR2 SNEGSKA, per germline (reference sequence). The time point is: sample taken at primary tumor resection. Tumor, nontumor lung or frozen PBMC supplied whole RNA that was sequenced unsorted. The sample here was lung tumor tissue, taken at surgery. The receptor comes from a male donor with early-stage non-small cell lung cancer. The chain has TRBV20-1 and TRBJ2-1, with D perhaps TRBD1 (6 bases). The CDR3 reads CSARDPQGRSYNEQFF. The CDR3 DNA follows: TGCAGTGCTAGAGATCCTCAGGGGAGATCCTACAATGAGCAGTTCTTC.